The 19 T cell receptor delta chains below all came from one sample that was sequenced in a study of gamma-delta T cells after stem cell transplantation. TCRdb called clones anew from the RT-PCR reads with CATT. The table includes about 1,300 delta-chain clones, less than 2% detected once. Sample: gamma-delta T cells. The receptor set was obtained from a human donor. It is not recorded whose cells these are; they may come from a transplant donor.

This clone has only a few counts. The chain combines TRDV2 with TRDJ3; 10 bases map to TRDD3. This CDR3 has 18 amino acids. J gave up 0 bases and V 1 base, and 2 bases lay outside the gene matches. The germline V gene encodes CDR1 GEAIGNYY and CDR2 EKD. The CDR3 nucleotides are TGTGCCTGTGACACTCTGGGGGATAGCTCCTGGGACACCCGACAGATGTTTTTC. Its protein product is CACDTLGDSSWDTRQMFF.

This clone was recorded many times. This likely stems from a read error, as it lies one base from a far larger clone. This sample also contains other DNA sequences that code for the same CDR3. The gene calls are TRDV2 and TRDJ1; 13 bases match TRDD3. The V segment lost 7 bases and the J segment 2 bases; nucleotides outside the gene matches: 12. The CDR3 contains 17 residues. From germline, CDR1 is GEAIGNYY and CDR2 EKD. The CDR3 loop is CACERLVLGDTTDKLIF. The DNA for the CDR3 is TGTGCCTGCGAAAGACTCGTACTGGGGGATACGACCGATAAACTCATCTTT.

In regard to this clone: It is likely a read error: a sequence one base away is far more abundant. V is TRDV2 and J is TRDJ1; no reliable D call. The CDR3 length is 18 residues. Germline-derived CDR1 and CDR2 are GEAIGNYY and EKD. The DNA of the CDR3 is TGTGCCTGTGACCCCTTGAGGACCTATCCAAACTTTACCGATAAACCCATCTTT. Residues: CACDPLRTYPNFTDKPIF.

By share, this clone ranks as large (0.1 to 1%). Within the sample, other DNA sequences also encode this same CDR3. The V and J genes are TRDV2 and TRDJ1; D uncertain. V lost 0 bases to trimming and J lost 1 base, with 23 bases between them. This CDR3 spans 19 amino acids. Germline CDR1 is GEAIGNYY and CDR2 is EKD. This CDR3 is CACDTVKGRQGVVTDKLIF. The CDR3 DNA follows: TGTGCCTGTGACACCGTAAAAGGGCGACAAGGGGTTGTCACCGATAAACTCATCTTT.

Remarks on this clone: A read error is likely here: a far larger clone is one base away. Other DNA variants within this sample encode the same CDR3. The CDR3 region has the DNA TGTGCCTGTGACACCGTACTGGGGACCCCGGGGGTGTACACCGATAAACTCATTTTT. Amino acid sequence: CACDTVLGTPGVYTDKLIF. The chain combines TRDV2 with TRDJ1; 7 nucleotides match TRDD3. The CDR3 runs 19 residues. CDR1 is GEAIGNYY, CDR2 EKD, per germline.

The CDR3 sequence: CACDGLGDTPTGTDKLIF. DNA for the CDR3: TGTGCCTGTGACGGACTGGGGGATACGCCTACGGGCACCGATAAACTCATCTTT. J is TRDJ1 and V is TRDV2, with TRDD3 matching 13 bases. Trimming took 3 bases from V and 1 from J; bases not matched to a gene: 10. Germline-derived CDR1 and CDR2 are GEAIGNYY and EKD. The CDR3 consists of 18 residues.

This clone qualifies as medium-sized (0.01 to 0.1%). A far larger clone is just one base off, so this is likely a read error. This rearrangement joins TRDV2 to TRDJ2, with TRDD3 matching over 7 bases. From germline, CDR1 is GEAIGNYY and CDR2 EKD. The length of the CDR3 is 18 residues. CDR3 region: CARDTLGATPSLTAQLFF. The CDR3, as DNA: TGTGCCCGTGACACTCTGGGGGCCACCCCCTCTTTGACAGCACAACTCTTCTTT.

The chain is built from TRDV2 and TRDJ1; D remains unclear. Trimming stripped 3 bases from V and 1 base from J, with 11 bases between. Germline CDR1 GEAIGNYY, CDR2 EKD. CDR3 length equals 14 residues. The CDR3 DNA sequence: TGTGCCTGTGACCCGTTATCGGGCACCGATAAACTCATCTTT. Its translation is CACDPLSGTDKLIF.

For this clone: Given a far larger clone just one base away, this is likely a sequencing read error. Other DNA sequences in this specimen translate into the identical CDR3. V usage is TRDV2 and J usage is TRDJ1, with TRDD3 matching 11 bases. V lost 3 bases, J lost 1 base, and 6 bases stayed unmatched. Germline V gives CDR1 GEAIGNYY, CDR2 EKD. The CDR3 runs to 16 residues. The CDR3 bases are TGTGCCTGTGACGTGCTGGGGGATACAGCCACCGATAAACTCATCTTT. Translating it yields CACDVLGDTATDKLIF.

This clone was found a few times. TCRdb's protein, taken from a much larger clone, differs from this DNA's translation at residue 9, likely owing to a read error; the protein displayed comes from the DNA. The genes are TRDV2 and TRDJ1; TRDD3 matches at 9 bases. This CDR3 has 16 amino acids. Looked up from germline, CDR1 is GEAIGNYY and CDR2 is EKD. Losses at the gene ends were 1 base for V and 0 bases for J; bases not matched to a gene: 5. DNA for the CDR3: TGTGCCTGTGACACTCTGGGGGATGCTGACACCGATAAACTCATCTTT. Translation: CACDTLGDADTDKLIF.

Of note for this clone: The mismatch at residue 11 between this DNA's translation and the TCRdb protein of a much larger clone likely reflects a read error; the protein shown is translated from the DNA. The chain carries TRDV2 and TRDJ1; maybe TRDD3 (6 bases). CDR3 length: 17 residues. Germline V CDR1 and CDR2: GEAIGNYY, EKD. V was trimmed by 0 bases and J by 0 bases, leaving 16 bases between them. The CDR3 DNA is TGTGCCTGTGACACCGTCGTTAGGGGATCCAACACCGATAAACTCATCTTT. Protein: CACDTVVRGSNTDKLIF.

This clone was recorded a few times. This DNA translates differently at residue 14 from the TCRdb protein, which is that of a much larger clone; a read error is likely, and the protein shown is the DNA's own translation. The chain combines TRDV2 with TRDJ3; D may be TRDD3 (6 bases). The CDR3 extends over 19 amino acids. CDR1 is GEAIGNYY and CDR2 is EKD in the germline V gene. The CDR3, as DNA: TGTGCCTGTGACACCCTACTGGGAAAAAGCTCCTGGGACGCCCGACAGATGTTTTTC. Its translation is CACDTLLGKSSWDARQMFF.

For this clone: A far larger clone differs by one base, so this is likely a read error. The V gene is TRDV2, the J gene TRDJ3; 12 positions agree with TRDD3. The germline V gene encodes CDR1 GEAIGNYY and CDR2 EKD. The CDR3 is made up of 20 amino acids. The CDR3: CAYDPVLGDTLSWDTRQMFF. Here the CDR3 DNA reads TGTGCCTATGACCCCGTACTGGGGGATACCCTCTCCTGGGACACCCGACAGATGTTTTTC.

This clone turned up a few times. This chain connects TRDV2 to TRDJ2; maybe TRDD3 (6 bases). This CDR3 contains 18 residues. From germline, CDR1 is GEAIGNYY and CDR2 EKD. Trimming pared 3 bases from V and 0 bases from J, leaving 19 bases between. The CDR3 DNA reads as TGTGCCTGTGACCCCGTGGGGGCCACCCCCTCTTTGACAGCACAACTCTTCTTT. Protein sequence: CACDPVGATPSLTAQLFF.

The table lists this clone with many counts. The amino acid sequence in TCRdb belongs to a much larger clone and departs from this DNA's translation at residue 10, likely a sequencing read error; the sequence shown is translated from the DNA. V usage is TRDV2 and J usage is TRDJ1; 8 bases map to TRDD3. Germline CDR1 and CDR2: GEAIGNYY and EKD. J was trimmed by 2 bases and V by 4 bases; bases with no gene match: 14. This CDR3 is 17 amino acids long. CDR3 region: CACERLVLGGTTDKLIF. The CDR3 coding sequence is TGTGCCTGTGAAAGACTCGTACTGGGGGGTACGACCGATAAACTCATCTTT.

This clone ranks as large (0.1 to 1%). The same CDR3 also results from other DNA sequences found in this sample. V and J are TRDV2 and TRDJ1; perhaps TRDD3 as D (6 bases). The germline V and J ends were trimmed by 0 bases and 3 bases, with 10 bases remaining between them. CDR1 is GEAIGNYY and CDR2 is EKD in the germline V gene. The CDR3 is 14 residues long. The chain's CDR3 is CACDTVSGADKLIF. The CDR3, as DNA: TGTGCCTGTGACACCGTGTCTGGGGCCGATAAACTCATCTTT.

In regard to this clone: A read error likely explains why the TCRdb protein, taken from a much larger clone, differs from this DNA's translation at residue 3; the protein shown is translated from the DNA. The chain uses TRDV2 and TRDJ1; TRDD3 matches at 13 bases. CDR1 is GEAIGNYY, CDR2 EKD, per germline. The CDR3 loop spans 20 amino acids. CDR3 sequence: CAYDAVLGDTQNHHTDKLIF. For the CDR3, the DNA is TGTGCCTATGACGCCGTACTGGGGGATACGCAAAATCACCACACCGATAAACTCATCTTT.

This clone was counted between two and nine times. TCRdb's protein for this DNA is that of a much larger clone and differs from the translation at residue 11, likely a read error; the protein shown is the DNA translation. The gene calls are TRDV2 and TRDJ1; 8 bases fit TRDD3. After removal of 3 bases from V and 3 bases from J, the junction contained 11 bases not matched to a gene. Per germline, CDR1 GEAIGNYY and CDR2 EKD. The CDR3 extends over 16 amino acids. The CDR3 region is CACDVLGGKDADKLIF. The CDR3 bases are TGTGCCTGTGACGTACTGGGGGGCAAGGACGCCGATAAACTCATCTTT.

For this clone: One end of the junction is discordant with germline, which a read error may explain. This CDR3 is also generated by other DNA sequences in the sample. The V gene is TRDV2, the J gene TRDJ1; 10 bases are shared with TRDD3. CDR1 is GEAIGNYY and CDR2 is EKD in the germline V gene. This CDR3 spans 15 amino acids. The CDR3 coding sequence is TGTGCCTGCGACAGTCTGGGGGATAGATCCGATAAACTCATTTTT. As protein: CACDSLGDRSDKLIF.